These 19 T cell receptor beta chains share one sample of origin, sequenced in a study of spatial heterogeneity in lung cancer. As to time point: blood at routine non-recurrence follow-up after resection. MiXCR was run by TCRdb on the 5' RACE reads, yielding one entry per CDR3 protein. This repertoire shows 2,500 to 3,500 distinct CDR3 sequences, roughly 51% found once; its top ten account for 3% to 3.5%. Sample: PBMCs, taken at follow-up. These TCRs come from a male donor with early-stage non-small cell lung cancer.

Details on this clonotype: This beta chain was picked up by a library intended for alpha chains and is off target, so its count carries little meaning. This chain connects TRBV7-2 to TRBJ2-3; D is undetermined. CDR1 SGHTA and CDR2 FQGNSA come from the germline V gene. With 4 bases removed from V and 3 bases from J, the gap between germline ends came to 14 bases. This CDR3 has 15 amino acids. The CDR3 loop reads CASSSQALFTDTQYF. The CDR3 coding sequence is TGTGCCAGCAGCTCTCAAGCACTTTTTACAGATACGCAGTATTTT.

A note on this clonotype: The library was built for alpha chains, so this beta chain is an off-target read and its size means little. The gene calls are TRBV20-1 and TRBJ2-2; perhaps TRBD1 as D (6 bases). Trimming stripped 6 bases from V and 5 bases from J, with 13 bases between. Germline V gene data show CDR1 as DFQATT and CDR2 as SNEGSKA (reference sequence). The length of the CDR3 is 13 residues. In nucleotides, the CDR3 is TGCAGTGCCACCACAGGGCGTACCGGGGAGCTGTTTTTT. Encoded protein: CSATTGRTGELFF.

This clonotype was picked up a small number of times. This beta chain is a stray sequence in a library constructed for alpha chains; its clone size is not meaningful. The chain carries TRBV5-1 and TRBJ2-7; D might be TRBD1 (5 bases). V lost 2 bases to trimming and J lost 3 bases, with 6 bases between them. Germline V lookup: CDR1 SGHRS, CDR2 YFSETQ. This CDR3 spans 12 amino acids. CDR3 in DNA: TGCGCCAGCAGCTTCCAGGGCTACGAGCAGTACTTC. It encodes CASSFQGYEQYF.

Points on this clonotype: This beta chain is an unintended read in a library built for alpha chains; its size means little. Here the CDR3 DNA reads TGTGCCAGCAGCTCGTGGGGCGGCGGACGGACCCCCGAAGATACGCAGTATTTT. Encoded protein: CASSSWGGGRTPEDTQYF. V gene TRBV7-9 combines with J gene TRBJ2-3; TRBD1 is a possible D gene (5 bases). Per the germline V gene, CDR1 is SEHNR and CDR2 is FQNEAQ (reference sequence). Trimming cost V 4 bases and J 5 bases, with 25 bases left between them. This CDR3 has 18 amino acids.

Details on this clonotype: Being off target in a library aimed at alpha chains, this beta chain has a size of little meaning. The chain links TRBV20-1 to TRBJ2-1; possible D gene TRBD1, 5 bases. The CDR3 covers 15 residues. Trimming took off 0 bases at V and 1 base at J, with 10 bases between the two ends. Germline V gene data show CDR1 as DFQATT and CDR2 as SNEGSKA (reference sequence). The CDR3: CSARDSGKSYNEQFF. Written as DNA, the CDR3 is TGCAGTGCTAGAGATTCAGGGAAGTCCTACAATGAGCAGTTCTTC.

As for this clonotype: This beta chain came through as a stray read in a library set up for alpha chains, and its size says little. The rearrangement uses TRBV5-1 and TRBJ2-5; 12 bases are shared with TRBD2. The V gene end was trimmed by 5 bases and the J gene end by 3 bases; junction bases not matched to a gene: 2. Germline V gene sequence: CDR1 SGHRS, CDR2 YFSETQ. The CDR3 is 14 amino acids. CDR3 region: CASRRTSGEETQYF. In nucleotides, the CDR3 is TGCGCCAGCAGACGGACTAGCGGGGAAGAGACCCAGTACTTC.

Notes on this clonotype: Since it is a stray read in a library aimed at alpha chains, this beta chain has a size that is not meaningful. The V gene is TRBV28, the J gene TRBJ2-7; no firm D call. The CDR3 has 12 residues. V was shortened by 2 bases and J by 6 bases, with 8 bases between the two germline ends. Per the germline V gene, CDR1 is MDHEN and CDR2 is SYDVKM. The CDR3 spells CASSLQHSEQYF. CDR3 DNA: TGTGCCAGCAGTTTACAACATAGCGAGCAGTACTTC.

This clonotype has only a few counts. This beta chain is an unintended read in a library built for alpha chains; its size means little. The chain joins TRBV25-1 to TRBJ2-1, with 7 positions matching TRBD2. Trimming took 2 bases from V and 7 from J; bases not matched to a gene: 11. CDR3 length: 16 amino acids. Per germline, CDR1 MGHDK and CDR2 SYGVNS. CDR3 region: CASSEDPLTSNNEQFF. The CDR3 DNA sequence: TGTGCCAGCAGTGAAGACCCCCTGACTAGCAATAATGAGCAGTTCTTC.

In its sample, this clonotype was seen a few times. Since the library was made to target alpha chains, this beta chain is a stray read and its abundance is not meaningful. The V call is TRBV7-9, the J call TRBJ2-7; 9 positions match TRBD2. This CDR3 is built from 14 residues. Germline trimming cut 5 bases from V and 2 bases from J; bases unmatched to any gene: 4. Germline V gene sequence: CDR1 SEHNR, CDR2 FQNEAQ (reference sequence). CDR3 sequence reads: CASSESGRTYEQYF. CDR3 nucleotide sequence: TGTGCCAGCAGCGAGAGCGGGAGGACCTACGAGCAGTACTTC.

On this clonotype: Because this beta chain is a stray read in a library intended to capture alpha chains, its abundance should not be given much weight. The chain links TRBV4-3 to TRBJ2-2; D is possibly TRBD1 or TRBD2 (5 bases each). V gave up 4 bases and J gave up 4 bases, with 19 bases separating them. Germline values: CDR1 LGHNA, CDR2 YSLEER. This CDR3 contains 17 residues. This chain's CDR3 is CASSPHGGRGVTGELFF. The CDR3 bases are TGCGCCAGCAGCCCTCATGGGGGACGCGGAGTCACCGGGGAGCTGTTTTTT.

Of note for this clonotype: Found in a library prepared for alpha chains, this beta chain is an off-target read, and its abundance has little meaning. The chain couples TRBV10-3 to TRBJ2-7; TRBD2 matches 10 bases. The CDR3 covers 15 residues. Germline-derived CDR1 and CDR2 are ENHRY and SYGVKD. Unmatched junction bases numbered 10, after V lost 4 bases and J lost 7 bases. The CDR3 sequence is CAISVASGRVGEQYF. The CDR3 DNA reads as TGTGCCATCAGTGTCGCTAGCGGGAGAGTGGGGGAGCAGTACTTC.

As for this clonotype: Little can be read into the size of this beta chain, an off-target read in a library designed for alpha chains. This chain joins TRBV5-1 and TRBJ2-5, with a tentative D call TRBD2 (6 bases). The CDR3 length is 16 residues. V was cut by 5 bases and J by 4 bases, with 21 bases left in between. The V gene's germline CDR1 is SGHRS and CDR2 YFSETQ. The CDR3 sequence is CASRMAQEGAGETQYF. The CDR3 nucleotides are TGCGCCAGCAGGATGGCCCAGGAGGGAGCCGGAGAGACCCAGTACTTC.

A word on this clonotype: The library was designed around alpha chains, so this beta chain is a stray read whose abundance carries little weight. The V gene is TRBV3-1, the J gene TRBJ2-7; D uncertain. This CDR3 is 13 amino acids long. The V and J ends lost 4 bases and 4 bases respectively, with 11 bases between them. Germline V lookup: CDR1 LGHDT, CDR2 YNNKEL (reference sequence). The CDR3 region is CASSLAGDYEQYF. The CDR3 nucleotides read TGTGCCAGCAGCCTCGCCGGAGATTACGAGCAGTACTTC.

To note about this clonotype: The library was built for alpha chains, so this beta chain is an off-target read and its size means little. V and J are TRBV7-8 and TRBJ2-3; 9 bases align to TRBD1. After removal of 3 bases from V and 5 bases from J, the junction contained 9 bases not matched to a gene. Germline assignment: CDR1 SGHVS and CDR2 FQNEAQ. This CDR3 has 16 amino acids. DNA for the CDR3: TGTGCCAGCAGCTTGTTGGGACAGGGCGATTTAGATACGCAGTATTTT. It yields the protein CASSLLGQGDLDTQYF.

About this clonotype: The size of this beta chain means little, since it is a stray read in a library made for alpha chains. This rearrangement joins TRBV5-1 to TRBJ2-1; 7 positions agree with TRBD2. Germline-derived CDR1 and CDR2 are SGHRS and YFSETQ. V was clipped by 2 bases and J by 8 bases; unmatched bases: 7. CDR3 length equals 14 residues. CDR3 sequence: CASSFSGGSDEQFF. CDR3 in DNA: TGCGCCAGCAGCTTCTCCGGCGGGAGCGATGAGCAGTTCTTC. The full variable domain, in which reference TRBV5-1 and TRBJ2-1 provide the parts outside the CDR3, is KAGVTQTPRYLIKTRGQQVTLSCSPISGHRSVSWYQQTPGQGLQFLFEYFSETQRNKGNFPGRFSGRQFSNSRSEMNVSTLELGDSALYLCASSFSGGSDEQFFGPGTRLTVL.

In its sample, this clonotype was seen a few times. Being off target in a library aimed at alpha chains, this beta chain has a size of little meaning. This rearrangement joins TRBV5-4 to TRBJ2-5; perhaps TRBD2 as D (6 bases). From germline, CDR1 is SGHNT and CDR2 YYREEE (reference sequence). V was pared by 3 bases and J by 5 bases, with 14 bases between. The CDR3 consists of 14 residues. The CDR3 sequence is CASSSRLGGETQYF. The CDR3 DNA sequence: TGTGCCAGCAGCTCGAGACTAGGCGGGGAGACCCAGTACTTC.

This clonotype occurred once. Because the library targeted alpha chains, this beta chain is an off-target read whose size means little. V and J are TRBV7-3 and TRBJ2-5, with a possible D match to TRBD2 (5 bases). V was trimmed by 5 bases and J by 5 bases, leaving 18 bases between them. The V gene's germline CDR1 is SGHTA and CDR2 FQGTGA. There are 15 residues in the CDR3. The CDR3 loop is CASSQHRTGRETQYF. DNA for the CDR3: TGTGCCAGCAGCCAACACCGGACTGGAAGGGAGACCCAGTACTTC.

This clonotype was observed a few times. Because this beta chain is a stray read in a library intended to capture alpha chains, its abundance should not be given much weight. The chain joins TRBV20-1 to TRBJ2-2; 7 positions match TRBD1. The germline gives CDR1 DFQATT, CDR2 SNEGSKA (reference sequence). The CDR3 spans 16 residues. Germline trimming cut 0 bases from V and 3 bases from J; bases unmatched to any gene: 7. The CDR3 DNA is TGCAGTGCTAGAGATGGCCGGGACAGCCACACCGGGGAGCTGTTTTTT. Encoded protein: CSARDGRDSHTGELFF.

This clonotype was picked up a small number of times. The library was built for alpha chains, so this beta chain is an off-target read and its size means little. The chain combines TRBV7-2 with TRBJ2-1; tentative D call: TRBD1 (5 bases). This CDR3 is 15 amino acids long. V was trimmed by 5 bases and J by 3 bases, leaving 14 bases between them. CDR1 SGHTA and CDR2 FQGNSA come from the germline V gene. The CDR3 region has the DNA TGTGCCAGCAGCGCGGCCTCCAGGGTCTACAATGAGCAGTTCTTC. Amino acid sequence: CASSAASRVYNEQFF.